Shown below are 28 T cell receptor beta chains from a single sample sequenced in a study of metastatic and nonmetastatic thyroid tumors. All patients were untreated before thyroid surgery. TCRdb re-clonotyped the PCR reads through MiXCR. Of around 13,000 clones listed, roughly a quarter are singletons. The sequencing input was blood. These receptors came from a female donor with papillary thyroid cancer or a benign thyroid nodule (not recorded which). Some clones in this sample may be carry-over from other donors' samples.

The table lists this clone with a few counts. The germline gene is not matched at one end of the junction; a read error may be the cause. The rearrangement joins TRBV27 to TRBJ2-3, with TRBD2 identical over 7 bases. CDR3 length equals 15 residues. Germline V gene lookup returns CDR1 MNHEY and CDR2 SMNVEV (reference sequence). CDR3 amino acids: CASRLGLVGTDTQYF. CDR3 sequence (DNA): TGTGCCAGCAGACTTGGACTAGTGGGCACAGATACTCAGTATTTT.

This chain connects TRBV7-8 to TRBJ2-7, with D perhaps TRBD2 (5 bases). V was pared by 0 bases and J by 3 bases, with 15 bases between. Germline V gives CDR1 SGHVS, CDR2 FQNEAQ. This CDR3 comprises 16 residues. CDR3 nucleotides: TGTGCCAGCAGCTTAGCGGTGGGAGCGGAGTTCTACGAGCAGTACTTC. Its translation: CASSLAVGAEFYEQYF.

The chain is built from TRBV30 and TRBJ1-3; maybe TRBD1 (6 bases). The CDR3 covers 14 residues. Trimming took 6 bases from V and 0 from J, leaving 12 bases between them. Per the germline V gene, CDR1 is GTSNPN and CDR2 is SVGIG (reference sequence). This CDR3 is CACSEGGSGNTIYF. The CDR3 DNA follows: TGTGCCTGTAGCGAAGGGGGCTCTGGAAACACCATATATTTT.

This clone occurred many times. The chain recombines TRBV18 with TRBJ2-3; no clear D. The CDR3 is 12 residues long. Germline CDR1 reads KGHSH; CDR2 reads LQKENI. Trimming took 2 bases from V and 6 from J, leaving 6 bases between them. CDR3 amino acids: CASSPDHDTQYF. CDR3 bases: TGTGCCAGCTCACCAGATCACGATACGCAGTATTTT. Supplemented by reference TRBV18 and TRBJ2-3, the full variable domain reads NAGVMQNPRHLVRRRGQEARLRCSPMKGHSHVYWYRQLPEEGLKFMVYLQKENIIDESGMPKERFSAEFPKEGPSILRIQQVVRGDSAAYFCASSPDHDTQYFGPGTRLTVL.

This clone qualifies as medium-sized. This chain connects TRBV19 to TRBJ1-5; 8 bases line up with TRBD1. Germline CDR1 reads LNHDA; CDR2 reads SQIVND (reference sequence). This CDR3 contains 15 residues. V shed 7 bases, J shed 4 bases, and the junction held 9 bases outside the gene matches. The CDR3 nucleotides are TGTGCCAGTACCGCGGACAGGGCGCGGAATCAGCCCCAGCATTTT. Residues: CASTADRARNQPQHF.

The chain carries TRBV20-1 and TRBJ1-6; D possibly corresponds to TRBD1 (5 bases). CDR1 and CDR2 from the germline V gene are DFQATT and SNEGSKA (reference sequence). Trimming pared 3 bases from V and 9 bases from J, leaving 12 bases between. The CDR3 spans 13 residues. The chain's CDR3 is CSASGGLVSPLHF. The CDR3 nucleotides are TGCAGTGCTAGCGGGGGTCTAGTTTCACCCCTCCACTTT.

This clone was observed at least ten times. The chain is built from TRBV16 and TRBJ2-1; tentatively, D is TRBD2 (6 bases). The V and J ends lost 2 bases and 5 bases respectively, with 16 bases between them. Germline loops: CDR1 KGHSY, CDR2 FQNENV. This CDR3 has 16 amino acids. CDR3 loop: CASSQPDRGADNEQFF. The CDR3 DNA reads TGTGCCAGCAGCCAACCCGACCGCGGGGCAGACAATGAGCAGTTCTTC.

The sample holds many counts of this clone. The rearrangement links TRBV7-2 to TRBJ2-7, with a tentative D call TRBD2 (6 bases). CDR3 length: 14 amino acids. Per the germline V gene, CDR1 is SGHTA and CDR2 is FQGNSA. V lost 8 bases and J 3 bases, leaving 17 bases between the germline ends. CDR3 protein: CASSRGATNYEQYF. In nucleotides, the CDR3 is TGTGCCAGCTCGCGGGGAGCGACTAACTACGAGCAGTACTTC.

This chain links TRBV30 with TRBJ1-6; 8 bases align to TRBD1. With 2 bases clipped from V and 10 bases from J, the junction kept 10 bases outside the gene matches. The CDR3 covers 15 residues. Looked up from germline, CDR1 is GTSNPN and CDR2 is SVGIG (reference sequence). CDR3 bases: TGTGCCTGGAGTCTTCGACAGGGGTCTTACTCACCCCTCCACTTT. Translating gives CAWSLRQGSYSPLHF.

This clone was seen repeatedly, ten times or more. The chain carries TRBV12-3 or TRBV12-4 and TRBJ1-5, with 7 bases matching TRBD1. The ends lost 2 bases at V and 15 bases at J; junction bases unmatched: 7. The CDR3 runs to 12 residues. In nucleotides, the CDR3 is TGTGCCAGCAGTTTACCAGGGGGTAGTCTGCATTTT. Protein sequence: CASSLPGGSLHF.

This clone was seen more than once but under ten times. The genes are TRBV6-1 and TRBJ1-2; D remains unclear. This CDR3 contains 14 residues. Germline V gene sequence: CDR1 MNHNS, CDR2 SASEGT. Trimming took off 5 bases at V and 4 bases at J, with 14 bases between the two ends. As DNA, the CDR3 is TGTGCCAGCAGTCCCCGGAAGGGAACCTATGGCTACACCTTC. It encodes CASSPRKGTYGYTF.

Comment on this clone: One end of the junction fails to match germline, which may point to a read error. The chain joins TRBV6-1 to TRBJ1-1; 8 bases agree with TRBD1. The CDR3 consists of 14 residues. Germline V lookup: CDR1 MNHNS, CDR2 SASEGT. The CDR3, as DNA: TGTGCCAGCAGTGAAGCGATTCAGGGGGCGGAAGATTTCTTT. This translates into CASSEAIQGAEDFF.

This clone was seen only a few times. The chain recombines TRBV19 with TRBJ1-2, with D hard to call. The germline CDR1 and CDR2 sequences are LNHDA and SQIVND (reference sequence). The ends were cut back, 2 bases at V and 4 bases at J, with 11 bases in the middle. This CDR3 region has 14 residues. In DNA, the CDR3 is TGTGCCAGTAGTATATCTCGGTATAGCTATGGCTACACCTTC. This sequence encodes CASSISRYSYGYTF.

This clone was detected ten times or more. The rearrangement joins TRBV6-7 to TRBJ2-5; 8 nucleotides agree with TRBD1. TRBV6-7 is an ORF, and what it does is uncertain. The CDR3 totals 15 residues. V lost 2 bases to trimming and J lost 3 bases; unmatched junction nucleotides: 5. In nucleotides, the CDR3 is TGTGCCAGCAGTTACCCGCACAGGGGGGAAGAGACCCAGTACTTC. Translating it yields CASSYPHRGEETQYF.

This clone is medium-sized in the sample. The chain uses TRBV6-1 and TRBJ1-2; no definite D call. V was shortened by 6 bases and J by 8 bases, with 19 bases between the two germline ends. CDR3 length: 14 residues. CDR1 is MNHNS, CDR2 SASEGT, per germline. The CDR3 sequence: CASSKVGRQEGYTF. The CDR3 DNA reads TGTGCCAGCAGCAAGGTGGGGAGGCAGGAGGGCTACACCTTC.

By its share, this clone is medium-sized. CDR3 coding DNA: TGTGCCAGCAGTTTCCATCGTGGGGGGGATCAGCCCCAGCATTTT. Encoded protein: CASSFHRGGDQPQHF. V usage is TRBV27 and J usage is TRBJ1-5; perhaps TRBD1 as D (5 bases). The CDR3 loop spans 15 amino acids. The V gene's germline CDR1 is MNHEY and CDR2 SMNVEV (reference sequence). Between the trimmed V and J ends, which lost 3 bases and 5 bases, there was a span of 14 bases.

This clone was recorded at least ten times. J is TRBJ2-3 and V is TRBV20-1; TRBD2 agrees at 9 bases. In germline, CDR1 is DFQATT, CDR2 SNEGSKA (reference sequence). The V gene end was trimmed by 5 bases and the J gene end by 0 bases; junction bases not matched to a gene: 15. The length of the CDR3 is 18 residues. In nucleotides, the CDR3 is TGCAGTGCTCTCTCTGGGCTAGCGGGGCGGACTAGCACAGATACGCAGTATTTT. Translation gives CSALSGLAGRTSTDTQYF.

A few counts support this clone. The V and J genes are TRBV6-1 and TRBJ1-6; D unclear. Trimming cost V 3 bases and J 6 bases, with 9 bases left between them. This CDR3 is 14 amino acids long. The V gene's germline CDR1 is MNHNS and CDR2 SASEGT. CDR3 in amino acids: CASSDRGVNSPLHF. Here the CDR3 DNA reads TGTGCCAGCAGTGACCGGGGAGTTAATTCACCCCTCCACTTT.

This rearrangement joins TRBV2 to TRBJ2-5; no definite D call. CDR1 and CDR2 from the germline V gene are SNHLY and FYNNEI. V lost 2 bases and J lost 2, with 9 bases in between. This CDR3 region has 14 residues. CDR3 bases: TGTGCCAGCAGTGAATCAGTGGGGCAAGAGACCCAGTACTTC. Translation: CASSESVGQETQYF.

With respect to this clone: A much more abundant neighbour one base away suggests this may be a read error. The chain couples TRBV7-2 to TRBJ2-4, with a tentative D call TRBD2 (6 bases). Trimming shortened V by 5 bases and J by 0 bases, and 14 bases separated the two germline ends. CDR1 SGHTA and CDR2 FQGNSA come from the germline V gene. CDR3 length: 16 amino acids. The CDR3 DNA reads TGTGCCAGCAGCCGGGGGAGAGGCCTAGCCAAAAACATTCAGTACTTC. Its protein is CASSRGRGLAKNIQYF.

The chain has TRBV2 and TRBJ2-7; weak D call: TRBD2 (6 bases). The V end was cut by 7 bases, the J end by 9 bases, with 16 bases between. The CDR3 sequence is 12 residues long. Germline V gene sequence: CDR1 SNHLY, CDR2 FYNNEI. The CDR3 DNA reads TGTGCCAGCATTGCGGGGCGGCTCGGGCAGTACTTC. Protein: CASIAGRLGQYF.

This clone was counted at least ten times. The CDR3 nucleotides are TGTGCCAGCAGCCAAGACTCCGGACGGACCTCCGAGGAGACCCAGTACTTC. Protein sequence: CASSQDSGRTSEETQYF. The genes are TRBV4-2 and TRBJ2-5, with D unclear. Germline CDR1 LGHNA, CDR2 YNFKEQ. There are 17 residues in the CDR3. The V gene lost 0 bases and the J gene lost 5 bases, with 19 bases spanning the gap.

DNA of the CDR3: TGTGCCACCAGCCGAGGATCCGGGACGGCAGATGAAGCTTTCTTT. Translation: CATSRGSGTADEAFF. The V gene is TRBV15, the J gene TRBJ1-1; a weak D match, TRBD1 (5 bases). Germline assignment: CDR1 LNHNV and CDR2 YYDKDF (reference sequence). Trimming pared 5 bases from V and 7 bases from J, leaving 20 bases between. The CDR3 runs 15 residues.

This clone is labeled medium-sized. The rearrangement joins TRBV5-1 to TRBJ2-7; no clear D gene. V was pared by 2 bases and J by 2 bases, with 17 bases between. The CDR3 contains 16 residues. Germline loops: CDR1 SGHRS, CDR2 YFSETQ. The CDR3 sequence is CASSLSSPTYAYEQYF. In nucleotides, the CDR3 is TGCGCCAGCAGCTTAAGTAGTCCTACTTACGCCTACGAGCAGTACTTC.

This clone is judged medium-sized. The chain links TRBV28 to TRBJ2-3; D possibly uses TRBD1 or TRBD2 (5 bases each). CDR1 MDHEN and CDR2 SYDVKM come from the germline V gene. Trimming cost V 3 bases and J 3 bases, with 13 bases left between them. This CDR3 has 15 amino acids. The CDR3 loop reads CASSFPRGATDTQYF. CDR3 in DNA: TGTGCCAGCAGTTTCCCCCGAGGGGCGACAGATACGCAGTATTTT.

The chain employs TRBV10-3 and TRBJ1-1; tentatively, D is TRBD1 (5 bases). V was clipped by 3 bases and J by 1 base, with 15 bases between them. Germline V CDR1 and CDR2: ENHRY, SYGVKD. The CDR3 is 16 amino acids. The CDR3 nucleotides read TGTGCCATCAGTGACCCGCCGGGACGACCGAACACTGAAGCTTTCTTT. Protein product: CAISDPPGRPNTEAFF.

This clone is labeled as medium-sized. Other DNA sequences from this sample encode an identical CDR3 as well. V is TRBV20-1 and J is TRBJ1-2; no clear D. The CDR3 is made up of 13 amino acids. Germline-derived CDR1 and CDR2 are DFQATT and SNEGSKA (reference sequence). Trimming stripped 2 bases from V and 4 bases from J, with 11 bases between. This CDR3 reads CSARLGGGYGYTF. In DNA form, the CDR3 reads TGCAGTGCTAGATTGGGCGGAGGCTATGGCTACACCTTC.

This clone was counted at least ten times. An end of the junction differs from the germline gene, which may be a read error. The chain employs TRBV7-7 and TRBJ2-3; TRBD2 aligns across 9 bases. The CDR3 runs 14 residues. Germline values: CDR1 SSHAT, CDR2 FNYEAQ (reference sequence). The CDR3 nucleotides read TGTGCTAGCAGCGCTAGCGGGATTGGGGATACGCAGTATTTT. Protein sequence: CASSASGIGDTQYF.